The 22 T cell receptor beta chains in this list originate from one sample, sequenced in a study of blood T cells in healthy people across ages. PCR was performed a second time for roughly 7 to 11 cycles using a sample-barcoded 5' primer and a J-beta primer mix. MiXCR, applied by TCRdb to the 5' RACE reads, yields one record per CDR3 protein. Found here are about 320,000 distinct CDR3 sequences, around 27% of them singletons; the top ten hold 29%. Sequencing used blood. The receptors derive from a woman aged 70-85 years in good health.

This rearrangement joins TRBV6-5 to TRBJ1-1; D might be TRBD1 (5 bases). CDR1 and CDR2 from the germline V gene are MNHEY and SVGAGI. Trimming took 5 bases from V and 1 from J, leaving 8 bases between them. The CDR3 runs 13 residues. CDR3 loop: CASSQGKNTEAFF. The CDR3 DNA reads TGTGCCAGCAGTCAGGGAAAGAACACTGAAGCTTTCTTT.

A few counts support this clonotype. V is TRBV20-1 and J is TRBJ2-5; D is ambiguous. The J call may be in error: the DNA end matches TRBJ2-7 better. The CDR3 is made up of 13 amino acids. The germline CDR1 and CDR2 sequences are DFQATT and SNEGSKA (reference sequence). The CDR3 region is CSARGPSRYEQYF. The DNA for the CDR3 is TGCAGTGCTAGAGGGCCTTCCCGCTACGAGCAGTACTTC.

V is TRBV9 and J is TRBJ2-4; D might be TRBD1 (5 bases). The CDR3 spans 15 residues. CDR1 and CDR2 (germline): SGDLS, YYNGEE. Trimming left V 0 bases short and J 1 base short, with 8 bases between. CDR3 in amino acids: CASSVESGAKNIQYF. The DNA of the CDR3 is TGTGCCAGCAGCGTAGAATCAGGGGCCAAAAACATTCAGTACTTC.

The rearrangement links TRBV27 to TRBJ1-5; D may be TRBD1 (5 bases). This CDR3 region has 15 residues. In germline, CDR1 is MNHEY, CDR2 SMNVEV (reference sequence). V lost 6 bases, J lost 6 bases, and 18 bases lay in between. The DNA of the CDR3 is TGTGCCAGCAGATTAGGGTCGGGGCGCGGTCAGCCCCAGCATTTT. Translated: CASRLGSGRGQPQHF.

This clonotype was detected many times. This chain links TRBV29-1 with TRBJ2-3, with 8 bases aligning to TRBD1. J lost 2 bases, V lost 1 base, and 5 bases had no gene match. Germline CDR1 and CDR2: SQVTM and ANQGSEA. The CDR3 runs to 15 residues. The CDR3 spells CSVEGDRTSTDTQYF. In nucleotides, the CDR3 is TGCAGCGTTGAAGGGGACAGGACTTCCACAGATACGCAGTATTTT.

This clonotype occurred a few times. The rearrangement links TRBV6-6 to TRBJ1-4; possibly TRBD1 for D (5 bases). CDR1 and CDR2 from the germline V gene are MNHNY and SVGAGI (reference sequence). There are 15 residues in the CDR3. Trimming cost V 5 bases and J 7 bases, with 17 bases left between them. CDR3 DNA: TGTGCCAGCAGTAAATGGGACGTAATGCCTGAAAAACTGTTTTTT. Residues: CASSKWDVMPEKLFF.

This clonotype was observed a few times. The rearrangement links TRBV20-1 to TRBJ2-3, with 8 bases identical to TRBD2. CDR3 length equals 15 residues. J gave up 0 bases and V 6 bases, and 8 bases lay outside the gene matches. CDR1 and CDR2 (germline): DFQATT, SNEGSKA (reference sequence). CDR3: CSALPIAGSTDTQYF. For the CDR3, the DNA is TGCAGTGCCCTACCCATAGCGGGGAGCACAGATACGCAGTATTTT.

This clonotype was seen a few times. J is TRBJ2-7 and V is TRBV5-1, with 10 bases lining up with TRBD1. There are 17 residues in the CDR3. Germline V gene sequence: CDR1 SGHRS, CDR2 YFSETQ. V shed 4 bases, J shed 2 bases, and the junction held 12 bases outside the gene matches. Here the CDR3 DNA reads TGCGCCAGCAGCCGGCGGACAGGGGGTACTACCACCTACGAGCAGTACTTC. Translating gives CASSRRTGGTTTYEQYF.

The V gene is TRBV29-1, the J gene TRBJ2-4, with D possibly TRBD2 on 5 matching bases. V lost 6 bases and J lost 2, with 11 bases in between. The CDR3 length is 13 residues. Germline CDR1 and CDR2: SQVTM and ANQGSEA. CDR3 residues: CSVDDGTKNIQYF. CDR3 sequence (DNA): TGCAGCGTCGACGACGGGACCAAAAACATTCAGTACTTC.

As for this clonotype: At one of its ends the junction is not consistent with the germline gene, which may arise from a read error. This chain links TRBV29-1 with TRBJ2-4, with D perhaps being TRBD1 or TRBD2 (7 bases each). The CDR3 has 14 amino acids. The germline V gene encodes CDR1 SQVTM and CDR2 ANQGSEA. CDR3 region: CSVEAGQAKNIQYF. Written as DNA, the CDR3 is TGCAGCGTCGAAGCGGGACAGGCCAAAAACATTCAGTACTTC.

The CDR3 reads CSAKNRVDSNQPQHF. DNA for the CDR3: TGCAGTGCTAAAAACAGGGTCGACTCTAATCAGCCCCAGCATTTT. The chain uses TRBV20-1 and TRBJ1-5; tentatively, D is TRBD1 (6 bases). V gave up 4 bases and J gave up 4 bases, with 17 bases separating them. CDR1 is DFQATT, CDR2 SNEGSKA, per germline (reference sequence). This CDR3 has 15 amino acids.

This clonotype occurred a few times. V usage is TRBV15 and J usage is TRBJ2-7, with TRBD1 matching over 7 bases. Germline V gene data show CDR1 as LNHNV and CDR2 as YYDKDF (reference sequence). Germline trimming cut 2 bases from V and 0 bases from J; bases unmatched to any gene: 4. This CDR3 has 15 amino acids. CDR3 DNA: TGTGCCACCAGCAGAACCCGGGACAGCTCCTACGAGCAGTACTTC. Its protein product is CATSRTRDSSYEQYF.

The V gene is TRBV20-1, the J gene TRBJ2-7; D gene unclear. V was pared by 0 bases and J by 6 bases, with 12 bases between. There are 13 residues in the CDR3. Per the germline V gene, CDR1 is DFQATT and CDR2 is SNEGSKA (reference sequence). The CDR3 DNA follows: TGCAGTGCTAGAGATCTCCGGAGTGGCGAGCAGTACTTC. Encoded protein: CSARDLRSGEQYF.

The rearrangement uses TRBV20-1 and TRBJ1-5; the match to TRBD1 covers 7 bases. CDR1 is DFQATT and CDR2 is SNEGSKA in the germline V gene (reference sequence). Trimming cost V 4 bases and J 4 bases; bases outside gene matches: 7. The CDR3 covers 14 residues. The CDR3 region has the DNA TGCAGTGCTACTAATAGACAGGGAAATCAGCCCCAGCATTTT. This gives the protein CSATNRQGNQPQHF.

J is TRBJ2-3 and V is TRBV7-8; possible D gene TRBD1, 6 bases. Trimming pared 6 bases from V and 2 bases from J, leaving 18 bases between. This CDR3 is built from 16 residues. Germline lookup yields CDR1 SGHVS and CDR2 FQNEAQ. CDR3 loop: CASSIGEGQITDTQYF. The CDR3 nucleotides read TGTGCCAGCAGTATCGGCGAAGGACAGATCACAGATACGCAGTATTTT.

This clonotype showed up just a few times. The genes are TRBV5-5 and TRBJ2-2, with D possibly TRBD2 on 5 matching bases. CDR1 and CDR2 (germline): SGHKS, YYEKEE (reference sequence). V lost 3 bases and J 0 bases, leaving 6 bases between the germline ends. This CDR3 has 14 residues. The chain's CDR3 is CASSYGTNTGELFF. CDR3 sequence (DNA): TGTGCCAGCAGCTACGGGACGAACACCGGGGAGCTGTTTTTT. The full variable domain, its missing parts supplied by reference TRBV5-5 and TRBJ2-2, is DAGVTQSPTHLIKTRGQQVTLRCSPISGHKSVSWYQQVLGQGPQFIFQYYEKEERGRGNFPDRFSARQFPNYSSELNVNALLLGDSALYLCASSYGTNTGELFFGEGSRLTVL.

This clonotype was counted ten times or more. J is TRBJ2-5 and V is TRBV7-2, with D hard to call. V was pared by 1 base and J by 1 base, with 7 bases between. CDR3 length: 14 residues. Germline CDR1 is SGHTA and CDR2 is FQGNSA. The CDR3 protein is CASSLVSFQETQYF. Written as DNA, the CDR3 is TGTGCCAGCAGCTTAGTTAGTTTCCAAGAGACCCAGTACTTC.

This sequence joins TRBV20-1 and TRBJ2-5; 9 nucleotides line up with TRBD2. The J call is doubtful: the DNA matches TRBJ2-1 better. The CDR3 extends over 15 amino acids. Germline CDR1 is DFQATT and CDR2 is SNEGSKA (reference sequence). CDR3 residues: CSARELAGNYNEQFF. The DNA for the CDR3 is TGCAGTGCTAGAGAGCTAGCGGGAAACTACAATGAGCAGTTCTTC.

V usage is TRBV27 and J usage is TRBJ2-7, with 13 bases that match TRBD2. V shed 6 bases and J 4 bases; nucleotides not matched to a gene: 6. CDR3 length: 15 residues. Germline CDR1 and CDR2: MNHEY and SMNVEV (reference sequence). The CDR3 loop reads CASRRTSGSFYEQYF. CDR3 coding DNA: TGTGCCAGCAGAAGGACTAGCGGGAGCTTTTACGAGCAGTACTTC.

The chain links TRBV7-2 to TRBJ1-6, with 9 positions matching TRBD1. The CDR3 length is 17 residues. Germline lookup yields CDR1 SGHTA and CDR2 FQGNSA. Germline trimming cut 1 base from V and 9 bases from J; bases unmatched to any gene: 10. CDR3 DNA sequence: TGTGCCAGCAGCTTAGTGGGCGGGGGACAGGGTAGTTCACCCCTCCACTTT. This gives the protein CASSLVGGGQGSSPLHF.

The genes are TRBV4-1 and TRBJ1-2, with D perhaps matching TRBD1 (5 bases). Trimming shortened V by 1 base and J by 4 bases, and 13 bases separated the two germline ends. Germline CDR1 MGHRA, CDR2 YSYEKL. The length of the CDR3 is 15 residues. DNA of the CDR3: TGCGCCAGCAGCCAAGGGGCAGACAGTGGCTATGGCTACACCTTC. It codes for CASSQGADSGYGYTF.

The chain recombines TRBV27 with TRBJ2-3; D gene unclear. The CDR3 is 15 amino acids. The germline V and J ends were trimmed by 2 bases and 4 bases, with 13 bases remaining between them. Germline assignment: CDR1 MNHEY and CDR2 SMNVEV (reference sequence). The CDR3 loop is CASSLMASMADTQYF. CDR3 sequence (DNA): TGTGCCAGCAGTTTAATGGCCTCGATGGCAGATACGCAGTATTTT.